This note documents a single T cell receptor beta chain sequence. The entry originates in a study of control samples from healthy donors and cancer patients. The CDR3 loop spans 13 amino acids. After removal of 7 bases from V and 2 bases from J, the junction contained 5 bases not matched to a gene. Looked up from germline, CDR1 is MNHEY and CDR2 is SVGAGI. Sequenced by immunoSEQ multiplex PCR; TCRdb stores in-frame clones only, minus some. In the table there are about 54,000 clones, 95% to 97% of which are singletons. This receptor was taken from a woman aged 30 to 39 in good health. The sequenced sample was blood. V usage is TRBV6-5 and J usage is TRBJ2-7; 7 bases map to TRBD1. CDR3 bases: TGTGCCAGCACCCGGGACAGAACCTACGAGCAGTACTTC. Protein product: CASTRDRTYEQYF.